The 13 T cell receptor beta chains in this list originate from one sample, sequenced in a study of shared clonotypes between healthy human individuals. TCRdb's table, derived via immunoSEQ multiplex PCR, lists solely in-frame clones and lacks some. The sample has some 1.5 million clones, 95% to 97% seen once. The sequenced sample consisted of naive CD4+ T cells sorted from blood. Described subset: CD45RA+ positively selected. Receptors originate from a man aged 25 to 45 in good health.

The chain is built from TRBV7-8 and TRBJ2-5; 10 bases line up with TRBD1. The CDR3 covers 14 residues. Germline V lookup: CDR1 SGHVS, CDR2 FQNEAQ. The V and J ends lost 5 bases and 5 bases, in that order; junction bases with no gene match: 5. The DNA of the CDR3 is TGTGCCAGCAGCCCCGACAGGGGGCTGGAGACCCAGTACTTC. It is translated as CASSPDRGLETQYF.

The CDR3 sequence is CASSIDRGVYNEQFF. The DNA for the CDR3 is TGTGCCAGTAGTATCGACAGGGGCGTATACAATGAGCAGTTCTTC. The chain carries TRBV19 and TRBJ2-1; TRBD1 matches at 8 bases. The germline gives CDR1 LNHDA, CDR2 SQIVND (reference sequence). This CDR3 comprises 15 residues. Losses at the gene ends were 3 bases for V and 4 bases for J; bases not matched to a gene: 5.

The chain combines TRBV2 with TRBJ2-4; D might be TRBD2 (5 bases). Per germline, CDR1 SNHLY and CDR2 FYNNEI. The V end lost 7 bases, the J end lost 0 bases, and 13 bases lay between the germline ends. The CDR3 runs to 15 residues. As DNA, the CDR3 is TGTGCCAGCACTAACTCTGGAGGAGCCAAAAACATTCAGTACTTC. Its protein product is CASTNSGGAKNIQYF. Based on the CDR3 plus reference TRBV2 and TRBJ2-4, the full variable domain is EPEVTQTPSHQVTQMGQEVILRCVPISNHLYFYWYRQILGQKVEFLVSFYNNEISEKSEIFDDQFSVERPDGSNFTLKIRSTKLEDSAMYFCASTNSGGAKNIQYFGAGTRLSVL.

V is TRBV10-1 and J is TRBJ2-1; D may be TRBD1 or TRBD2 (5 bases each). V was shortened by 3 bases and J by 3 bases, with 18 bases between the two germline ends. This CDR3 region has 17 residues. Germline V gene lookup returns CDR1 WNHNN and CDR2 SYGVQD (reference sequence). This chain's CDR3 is CASSEKGPGRFYNEQFF. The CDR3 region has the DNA TGCGCCAGCAGTGAAAAGGGACCGGGAAGGTTCTACAATGAGCAGTTCTTC.

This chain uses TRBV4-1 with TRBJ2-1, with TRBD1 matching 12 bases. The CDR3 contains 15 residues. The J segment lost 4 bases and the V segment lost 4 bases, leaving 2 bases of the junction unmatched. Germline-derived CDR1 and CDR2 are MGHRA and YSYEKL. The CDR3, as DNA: TGCGCCAGCAGCCCGGGACAGGGGGCTTACAATGAGCAGTTCTTC. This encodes CASSPGQGAYNEQFF.

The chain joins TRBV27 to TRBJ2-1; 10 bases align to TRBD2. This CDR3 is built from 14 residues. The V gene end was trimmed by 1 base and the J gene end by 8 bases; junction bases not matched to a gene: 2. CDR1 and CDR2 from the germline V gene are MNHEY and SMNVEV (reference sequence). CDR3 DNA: TGTGCCAGCAGTTTATTAGCGGGAGGCCATGAGCAGTTCTTC. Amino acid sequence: CASSLLAGGHEQFF.

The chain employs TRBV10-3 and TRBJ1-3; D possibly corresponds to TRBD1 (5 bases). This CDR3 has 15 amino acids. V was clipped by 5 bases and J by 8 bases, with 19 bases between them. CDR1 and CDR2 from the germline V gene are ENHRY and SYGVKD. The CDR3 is CAISPPGRGGDTIYF. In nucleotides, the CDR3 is TGTGCCATCAGTCCCCCTGGGAGGGGAGGGGACACCATATATTTT.

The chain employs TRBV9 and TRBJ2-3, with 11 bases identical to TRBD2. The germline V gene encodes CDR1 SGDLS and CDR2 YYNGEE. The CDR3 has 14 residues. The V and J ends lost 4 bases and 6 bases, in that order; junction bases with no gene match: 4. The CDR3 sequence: CASSIAGGSDTQYF. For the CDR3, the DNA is TGTGCCAGCAGCATAGCGGGAGGGTCGGATACGCAGTATTTT.

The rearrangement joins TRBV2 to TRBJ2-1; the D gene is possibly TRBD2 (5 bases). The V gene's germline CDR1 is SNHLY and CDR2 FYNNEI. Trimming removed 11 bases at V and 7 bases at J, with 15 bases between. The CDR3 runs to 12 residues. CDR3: CAEGRLGNEQFF. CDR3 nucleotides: TGTGCCGAAGGGAGATTAGGGAATGAGCAGTTCTTC.

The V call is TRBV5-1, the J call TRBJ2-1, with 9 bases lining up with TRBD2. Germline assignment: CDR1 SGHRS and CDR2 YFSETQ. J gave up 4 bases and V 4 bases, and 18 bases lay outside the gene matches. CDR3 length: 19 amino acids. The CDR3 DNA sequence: TGCGCCAGCAGCCACGGACTAGCGCTCTTAGAAAAGGGGTACAATGAGCAGTTCTTC. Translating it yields CASSHGLALLEKGYNEQFF.

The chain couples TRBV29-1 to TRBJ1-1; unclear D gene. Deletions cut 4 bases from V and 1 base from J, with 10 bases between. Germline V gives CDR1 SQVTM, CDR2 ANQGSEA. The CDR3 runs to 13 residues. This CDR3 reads CSVGTHPNTEAFF. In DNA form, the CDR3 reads TGCAGCGTTGGAACCCACCCGAACACTGAAGCTTTCTTT. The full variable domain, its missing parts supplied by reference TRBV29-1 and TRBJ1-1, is SAVISQKPSRDICQRGTSLTIQCQVDSQVTMMFWYRQQPGQSLTLIATANQGSEATYESGFVIDKFPISRPNLTFSTLTVSNMSPEDSSIYLCSVGTHPNTEAFFGQGTRLTVV.

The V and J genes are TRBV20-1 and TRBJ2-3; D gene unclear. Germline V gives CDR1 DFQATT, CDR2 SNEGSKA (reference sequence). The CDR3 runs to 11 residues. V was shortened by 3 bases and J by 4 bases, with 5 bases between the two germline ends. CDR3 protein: CSASQPDTQYF. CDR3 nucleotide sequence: TGCAGTGCTAGTCAGCCAGATACGCAGTATTTT.

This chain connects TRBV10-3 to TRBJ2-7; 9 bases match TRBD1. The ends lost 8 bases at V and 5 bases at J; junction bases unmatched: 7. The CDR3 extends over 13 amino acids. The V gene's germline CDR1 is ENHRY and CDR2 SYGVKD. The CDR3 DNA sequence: TGTGCCATCGGGGGACAGGGAAGGAACGAGCAGTACTTC. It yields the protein CAIGGQGRNEQYF.